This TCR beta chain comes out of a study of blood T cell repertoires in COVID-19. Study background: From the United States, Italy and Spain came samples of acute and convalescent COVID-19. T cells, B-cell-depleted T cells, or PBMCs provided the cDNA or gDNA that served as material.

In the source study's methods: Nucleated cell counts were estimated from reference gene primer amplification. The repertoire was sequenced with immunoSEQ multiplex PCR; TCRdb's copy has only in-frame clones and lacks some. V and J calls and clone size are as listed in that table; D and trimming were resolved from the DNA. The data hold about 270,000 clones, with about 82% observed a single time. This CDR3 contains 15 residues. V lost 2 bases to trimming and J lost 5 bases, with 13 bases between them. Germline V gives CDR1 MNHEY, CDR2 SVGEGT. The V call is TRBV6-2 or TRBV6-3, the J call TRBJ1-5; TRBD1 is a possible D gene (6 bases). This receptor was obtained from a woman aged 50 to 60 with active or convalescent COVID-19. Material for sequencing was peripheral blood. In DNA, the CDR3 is TGTGCCAGCAGTTACCCAGCTGGGGGCGATCAGCCCCAGCATTTT. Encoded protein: CASSYPAGGDQPQHF.